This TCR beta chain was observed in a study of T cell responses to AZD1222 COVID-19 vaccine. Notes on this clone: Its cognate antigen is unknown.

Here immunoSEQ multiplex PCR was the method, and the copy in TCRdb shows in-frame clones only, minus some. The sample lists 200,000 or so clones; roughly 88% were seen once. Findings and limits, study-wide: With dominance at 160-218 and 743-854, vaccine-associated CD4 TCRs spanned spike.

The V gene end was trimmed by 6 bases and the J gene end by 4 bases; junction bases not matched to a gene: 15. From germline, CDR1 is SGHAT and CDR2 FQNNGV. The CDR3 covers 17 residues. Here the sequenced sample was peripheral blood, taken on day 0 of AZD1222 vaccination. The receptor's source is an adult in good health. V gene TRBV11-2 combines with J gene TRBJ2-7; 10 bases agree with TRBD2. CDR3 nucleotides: TGTGCCAGCAGATCCACTAGCGGGGACCCAGTCATATACGAGCAGTACTTC. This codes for CASRSTSGDPVIYEQYF. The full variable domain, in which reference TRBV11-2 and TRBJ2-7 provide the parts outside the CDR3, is EAGVAQSPRYKIIEKRQSVAFWCNPISGHATLYWYQQILGQGPKLLIQFQNNGVVDDSQLPKDRFSAERLKGVDSTLKIQPAKLEDSAVYLCASRSTSGDPVIYEQYFGPGTRLTVT.